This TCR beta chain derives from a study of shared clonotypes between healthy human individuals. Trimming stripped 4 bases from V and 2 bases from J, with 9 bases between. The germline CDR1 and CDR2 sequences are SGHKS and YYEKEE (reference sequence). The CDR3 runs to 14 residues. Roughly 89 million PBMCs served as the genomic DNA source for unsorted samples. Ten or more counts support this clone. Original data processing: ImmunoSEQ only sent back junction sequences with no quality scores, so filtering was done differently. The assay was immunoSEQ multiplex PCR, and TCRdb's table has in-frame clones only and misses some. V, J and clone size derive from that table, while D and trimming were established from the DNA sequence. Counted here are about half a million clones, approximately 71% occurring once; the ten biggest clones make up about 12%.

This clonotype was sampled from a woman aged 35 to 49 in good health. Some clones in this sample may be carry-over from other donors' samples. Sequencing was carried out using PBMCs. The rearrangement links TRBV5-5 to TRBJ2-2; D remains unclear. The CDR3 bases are TGTGCCAGCAGCCTGGAACTAAACACCGGGGAGCTGTTTTTT. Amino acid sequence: CASSLELNTGELFF.